A selection of T cell receptor beta chains follows, all from one sample in a study of CD8+ T cells in alopecia areata. Clones were sequenced by immunoSEQ multiplex PCR, and TCRdb holds only the in-frame ones, with some missing. Among some 13,000 clones listed, approximately 65% were seen once. The sequencing sample was made of skin. The receptor source for this set is a human donor with alopecia areata. Each CDR3 is given with its conserved first and last residue. The D gene is left open where the match is weak. A row's size may be missing; if present it is once, few, many or a size class.

>TRBV6-1|TRBJ2-1|TRBD2|once
TGTGCCGGGAAGGCGGGACTAGCGGGAGTGGACGAGCAGTTCTTC
CAGKAGLAGVDEQFF
>TRBV7-2|TRBJ2-7|TRBD2|.
TGTGCCAGCAGCTTGGGCGGGAGTATTTACGAGCAGTACTTC
CASSLGGSIYEQYF
>TRBV19|TRBJ2-7|TRBD1|once
TGTGCCAGTAGTTCCCCAGGACAGGGAGTTGACTACGAGCAGTACTTC
CASSSPGQGVDYEQYF
>TRBV28|TRBJ1-2|.|.
TGTGCCAGCAGTTTAGGGCGGGGCTTTCGGTATGGCTACACCTTC
CASSLGRGFRYGYTF
>TRBV18|TRBJ1-5|.|.
TGTGCCAGCTCACCACTCAATAGCAATCAGCCCCAGCATTTT
CASSPLNSNQPQHF
>TRBV4-3|TRBJ2-3|TRBD2|.
TGCGCCAGCAGCCAAGATATCGGGACTAGCGCCTCAGATACGCAGTATTTT
CASSQDIGTSASDTQYF
>TRBV11-3|TRBJ2-7|TRBD2|.
TGTGCCAGCAGCTTAAATCCGGGAGGGCCCTACGAGCAGTACTTC
CASSLNPGGPYEQYF
>TRBV5-1|TRBJ2-3|.|.
TGCGCCAGCAGCCTAGGGACCCCCGACGATACGCAGTATTTT
CASSLGTPDDTQYF
>TRBV9|TRBJ1-4|.|.
TGTGCCAGCAGCCCAGAGGGGACTGCCCGGGGGAAACTGTTTTTT
CASSPEGTARGKLFF
>TRBV5-4|TRBJ1-2|.|.
TGTGCCAGCAGGGAGGGACCGCTCTATGGCTACACCTTC
CASREGPLYGYTF
>TRBV7-2|TRBJ1-1|TRBD1|few
TGTGCCAGCAGCTCGGACAGGGCTAGGGCTGAAGCTTTCTTT
CASSSDRARAEAFF
>TRBV29-1|TRBJ1-5|.|.
TGCAGCGTTGGGGGGGATCAGCCCCAGCATTTT
CSVGGDQPQHF
>TRBV7-9|TRBJ2-1|TRBD2|.
TGTGCCAGCAGCTTCGGGACTAGCGGGAGTGTGCACAATGAGCAGTTCTTC
CASSFGTSGSVHNEQFF
>TRBV7-2|TRBJ2-1|.|few
TGTGCCAGCAGCCTCAGGTACAATGAGCAGTTCTTC
CASSLRYNEQFF
>TRBV11-2|TRBJ2-5|TRBD2|few
TGTGCCAGCAGCCCCAGCGGGGAGGGTCTAGAGACCCAGTACTTC
CASSPSGEGLETQYF
>TRBV27|TRBJ2-7|TRBD2|.
TGTGCCAGCAGCCGAGGTAGCGGGAGTTCATCCTACGAGCAGTACTTC
CASSRGSGSSSYEQYF
>TRBV28|TRBJ2-5|TRBD1|.
TGTGCCAGCAGTACGGGGACAGGGGGCGGAGAGACCCAGTACTTC
CASSTGTGGGETQYF
>TRBV7-9|TRBJ1-2|.|.
TGTGCCAGCAGCCCCCTGGGGGGCGGCTATGGCTACACCTTC
CASSPLGGGYGYTF
>TRBV7-9|TRBJ2-3|TRBD2|once
TGTGCCAGCAGCTTAAGGACTAGCGGAACTAGCACAGATACGCAGTATTTT
CASSLRTSGTSTDTQYF
>TRBV5-4|TRBJ2-1|TRBD2|.
TGTGCCAGCAGCCCCGGGACTAGCGGGAGTAGAAACAATGAGCAGTTCTTC
CASSPGTSGSRNNEQFF
>TRBV5-6|TRBJ1-2|.|.
TGTGCCAGCAGCAATGACAAGAACTATGGCTACACCTTC
CASSNDKNYGYTF
>TRBV5-1|TRBJ2-3|.|.
TGCGCCAGCAGCTTGGACAGGGATACGCAGTATTTT
CASSLDRDTQYF
>TRBV5-5|TRBJ2-7|.|.
TGTGCCAGCAGCTTCCGGGTCTCCTACGAGCAGTACTTC
CASSFRVSYEQYF